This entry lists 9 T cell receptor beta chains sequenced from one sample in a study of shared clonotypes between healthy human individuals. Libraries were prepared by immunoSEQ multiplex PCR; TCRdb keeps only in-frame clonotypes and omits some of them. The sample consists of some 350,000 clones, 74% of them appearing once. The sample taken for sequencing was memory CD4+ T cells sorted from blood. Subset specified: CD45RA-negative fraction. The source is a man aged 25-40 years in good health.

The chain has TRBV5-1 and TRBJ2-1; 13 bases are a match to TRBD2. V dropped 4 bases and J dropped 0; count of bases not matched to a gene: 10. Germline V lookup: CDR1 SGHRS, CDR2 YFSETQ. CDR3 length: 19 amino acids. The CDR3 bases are TGCGCCAGCAGCCAACTAGCGGGAGGGCCCCCGAGCTCCTACAATGAGCAGTTCTTC. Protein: CASSQLAGGPPSSYNEQFF.

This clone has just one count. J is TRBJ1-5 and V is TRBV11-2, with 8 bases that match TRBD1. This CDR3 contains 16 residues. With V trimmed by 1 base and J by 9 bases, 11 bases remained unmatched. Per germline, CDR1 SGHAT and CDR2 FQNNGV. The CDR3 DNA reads TGTGCCAGCAGCTTAGCCCCCGGACAGGGAATGGGGCCCCAGCATTTT. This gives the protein CASSLAPGQGMGPQHF.

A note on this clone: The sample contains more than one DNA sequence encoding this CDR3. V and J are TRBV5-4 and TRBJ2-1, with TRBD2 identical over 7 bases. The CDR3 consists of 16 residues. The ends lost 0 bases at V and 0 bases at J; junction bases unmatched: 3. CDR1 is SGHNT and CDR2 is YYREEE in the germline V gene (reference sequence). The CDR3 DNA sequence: TGTGCCAGCAGCTTGGGAGGCGGGAGCTCCTACAATGAGCAGTTCTTC. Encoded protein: CASSLGGGSSYNEQFF.

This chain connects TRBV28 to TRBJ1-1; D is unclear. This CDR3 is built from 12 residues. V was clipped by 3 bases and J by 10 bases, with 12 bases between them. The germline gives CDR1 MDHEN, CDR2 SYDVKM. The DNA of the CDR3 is TGTGCCAGCAGTTTTTCGGTCGGTAGAGCTTTCTTT. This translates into CASSFSVGRAFF.

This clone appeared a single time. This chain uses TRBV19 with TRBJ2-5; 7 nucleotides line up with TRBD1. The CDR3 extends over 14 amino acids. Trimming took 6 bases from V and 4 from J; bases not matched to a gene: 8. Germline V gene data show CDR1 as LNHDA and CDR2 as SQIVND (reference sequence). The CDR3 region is CASRLTGVGETQYF. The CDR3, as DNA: TGTGCCAGTAGGCTCACAGGGGTCGGAGAGACCCAGTACTTC.

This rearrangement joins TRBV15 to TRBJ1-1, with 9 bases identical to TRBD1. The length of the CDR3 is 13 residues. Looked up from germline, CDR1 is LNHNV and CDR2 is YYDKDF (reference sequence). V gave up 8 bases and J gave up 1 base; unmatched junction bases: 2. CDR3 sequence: CATQGQGNTEAFF. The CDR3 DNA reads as TGTGCCACCCAGGGACAGGGGAACACTGAAGCTTTCTTT.

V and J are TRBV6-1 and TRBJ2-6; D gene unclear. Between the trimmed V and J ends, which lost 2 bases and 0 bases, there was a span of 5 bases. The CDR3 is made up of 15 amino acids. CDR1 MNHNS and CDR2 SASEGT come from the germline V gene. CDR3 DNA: TGTGCCAGCAGTGAACAGCGCTCTGGGGCCAACGTCCTGACTTTC. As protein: CASSEQRSGANVLTF.

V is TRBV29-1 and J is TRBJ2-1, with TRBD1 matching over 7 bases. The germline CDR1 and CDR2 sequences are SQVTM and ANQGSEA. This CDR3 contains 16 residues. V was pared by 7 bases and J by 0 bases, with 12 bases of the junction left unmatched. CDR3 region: CSALTQQGSSYNEQFF. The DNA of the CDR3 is TGCAGCGCCCTGACCCAACAGGGGAGCTCCTACAATGAGCAGTTCTTC.

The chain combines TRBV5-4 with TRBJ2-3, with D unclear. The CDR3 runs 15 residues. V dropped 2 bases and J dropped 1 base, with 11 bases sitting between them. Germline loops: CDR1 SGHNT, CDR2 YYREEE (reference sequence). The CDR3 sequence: CASSFRPAGTDTQYF. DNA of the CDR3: TGTGCCAGCAGCTTTAGGCCAGCTGGCACAGATACGCAGTATTTT.